These 5 T cell receptor beta chains were sequenced from one sample in a study of blood T cell repertoires in COVID-19. TCRdb keeps only in-frame clones here, not all; method: immunoSEQ multiplex PCR. Among 81,000 or so clones listed, approximately 92% were seen once. Sequenced sample: peripheral blood. The receptor source for this set is a woman in her fifties or sixties with active COVID-19.

The chain carries TRBV7-2 and TRBJ2-1; 12 bases line up with TRBD2. J lost 9 bases, V lost 1 base, and 4 bases had no gene match. This CDR3 region has 15 residues. Germline V gives CDR1 SGHTA, CDR2 FQGNSA. The CDR3 region is CASSLGTSGVPEQFF. The CDR3 DNA is TGTGCCAGCAGCTTAGGGACTAGCGGGGTCCCTGAGCAGTTCTTC.

This chain links TRBV6-5 with TRBJ2-4, with TRBD1 matching 9 bases. The V and J ends lost 6 bases and 5 bases, in that order; junction bases with no gene match: 8. The CDR3 consists of 15 residues. Germline values: CDR1 MNHEY, CDR2 SVGAGI. CDR3 residues: CASSHRGLAENIQYF. DNA of the CDR3: TGTGCCAGCAGCCACAGGGGGCTGGCCGAAAACATTCAGTACTTC.

The J gene is TRBJ2-7, the V gene TRBV7-2, with TRBD2 matching over 16 bases. Trimming at V came to 6 bases and at J to 0 bases, leaving 5 bases not matched to a gene. Germline V gives CDR1 SGHTA, CDR2 FQGNSA. This CDR3 spans 17 amino acids. This CDR3 is CASSWGLAGGPSYEQYF. In nucleotides, the CDR3 is TGTGCCAGCAGTTGGGGACTAGCGGGAGGGCCCTCCTACGAGCAGTACTTC.

The chain recombines TRBV11-2 with TRBJ1-2; D ambiguous. The germline V gene has CDR1 SGHAT and CDR2 FQNNGV. Trimming stripped 3 bases from V and 2 bases from J, with 7 bases between. The CDR3 has 13 amino acids. CDR3 in DNA: TGTGCCAGCAGCTTTAGCAGCAACTATGGCTACACCTTC. Translation gives CASSFSSNYGYTF.

This clone was seen more than once but under ten times. The chain recombines TRBV5-1 with TRBJ1-4; perhaps TRBD1 as D (6 bases). The CDR3 contains 13 residues. Between the trimmed V and J ends, which lost 4 bases and 8 bases, there was a span of 12 bases. The germline V gene encodes CDR1 SGHRS and CDR2 YFSETQ. The CDR3 DNA sequence: TGCGCCAGCAGCACCGACAGGTGGGAAAAACTGTTTTTT. Translated, it gives CASSTDRWEKLFF.